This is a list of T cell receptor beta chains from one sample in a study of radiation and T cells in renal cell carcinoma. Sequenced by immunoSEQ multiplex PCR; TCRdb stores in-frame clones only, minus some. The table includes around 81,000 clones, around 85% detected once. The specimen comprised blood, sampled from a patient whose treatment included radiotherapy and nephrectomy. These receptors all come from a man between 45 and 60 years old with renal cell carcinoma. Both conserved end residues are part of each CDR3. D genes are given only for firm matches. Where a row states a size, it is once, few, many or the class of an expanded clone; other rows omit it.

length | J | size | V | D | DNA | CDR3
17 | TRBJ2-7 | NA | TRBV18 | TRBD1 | TGTGCCAGCTCACCACCGTTCGGGACAGGGTTGGTCTACGAGCAGTACTTC | CASSPPFGTGLVYEQYF
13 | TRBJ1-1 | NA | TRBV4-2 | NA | TGTGCCAGCAGCCAAGATCGAGGGCAGGGGGCTTTCTTT | CASSQDRGQGAFF
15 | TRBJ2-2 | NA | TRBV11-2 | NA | TGTGCCAGCAGTCATGAAGCCAGGGAAGCCGGGGAGCTGTTTTTT | CASSHEAREAGELFF
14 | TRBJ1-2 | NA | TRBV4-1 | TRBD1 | TGCGCCAGCAGCCAAGATCTAGGGGGCGTTGGCTACACCTTC | CASSQDLGGVGYTF
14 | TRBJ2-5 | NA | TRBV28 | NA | TGTGCCAGCAGTTTGGCAGGGCTAGAAGAGACCCAGTACTTC | CASSLAGLEETQYF
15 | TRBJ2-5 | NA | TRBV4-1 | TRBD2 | TGCGCCAGCAGCCAGGATAGCGGGAGGGAAGAGACCCAGTACTTC | CASSQDSGREETQYF
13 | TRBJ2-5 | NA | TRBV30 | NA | TGTGCCTGGAGTGTACAGCCCCAAGAGACCCAGTACTTC | CAWSVQPQETQYF
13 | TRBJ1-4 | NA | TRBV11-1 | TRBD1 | TGTGCCAGCAGCCGGGGACAGGATGAAAAACTGTTTTTT | CASSRGQDEKLFF
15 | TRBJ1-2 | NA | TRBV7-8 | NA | TGTGCCAGCAGCTTAGATACCGGGGGCAGCTATGGCTACACCTTC | CASSLDTGGSYGYTF
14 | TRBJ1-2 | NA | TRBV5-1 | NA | TGCGCCAGCAGCGAACCGGGACAAGGGTATGGCTACACCTTC | CASSEPGQGYGYTF
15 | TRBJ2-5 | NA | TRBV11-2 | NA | TGTGCCAGCAGCTTAGGGGACAAGTGGCGAGAGACCCAGTACTTC | CASSLGDKWRETQYF
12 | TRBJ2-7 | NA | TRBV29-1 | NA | TGCAGCGTTGAAGATCCGGGGCTCGAGCAGTACTTC | CSVEDPGLEQYF
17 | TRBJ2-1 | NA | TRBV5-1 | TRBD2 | TGCGCCAGCAGCTCCCCAGGTAGCGGGAGTATCTACAATGAGCAGTTCTTC | CASSSPGSGSIYNEQFF
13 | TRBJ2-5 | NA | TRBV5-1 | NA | TGCGCCAGCAGCTTGGCCAAGGCGGAGACCCAGTACTTC | CASSLAKAETQYF
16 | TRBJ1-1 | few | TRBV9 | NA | TGTGCCAGCAGCGTAGTAGGAGGCGCCGGAAGAACTGAAGCTTTCTTT | CASSVVGGAGRTEAFF
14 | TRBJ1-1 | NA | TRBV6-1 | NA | TGTGCCAGCAGGGAACGGGGTCTAAACACTGAAGCTTTCTTT | CASRERGLNTEAFF
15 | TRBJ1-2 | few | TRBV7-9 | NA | TGTGCCAGCAGCTTGGAGGAAGCGGCTTACTATGGCTACACCTTC | CASSLEEAAYYGYTF
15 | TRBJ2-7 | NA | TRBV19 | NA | TGTGCCAGTAGTCCTCGACTGACGAGCTCCTACGAGCAGTACTTC | CASSPRLTSSYEQYF